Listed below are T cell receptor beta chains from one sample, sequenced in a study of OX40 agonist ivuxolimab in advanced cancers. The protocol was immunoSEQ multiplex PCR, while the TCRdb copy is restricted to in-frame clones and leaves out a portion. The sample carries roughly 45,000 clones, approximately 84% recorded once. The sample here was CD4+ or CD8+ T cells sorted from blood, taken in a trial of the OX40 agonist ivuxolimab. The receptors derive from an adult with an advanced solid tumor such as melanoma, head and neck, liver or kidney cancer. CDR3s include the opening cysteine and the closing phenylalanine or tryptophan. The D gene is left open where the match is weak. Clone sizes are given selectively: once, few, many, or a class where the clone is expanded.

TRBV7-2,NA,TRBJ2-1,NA,TGTGCCAGCAGCTTAGGGGGGACCAACTACAATGAGCAGTTCTTC,CASSLGGTNYNEQFF
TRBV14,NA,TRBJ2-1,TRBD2,TGTGCCAGCAGCCAAAGGGCGGGGGTTGCAAATGAGCAGTTCTTC,CASSQRAGVANEQFF
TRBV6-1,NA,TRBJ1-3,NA,TGTGCCAGCAGTGATCCCCGGAGACGCTCTGGAAACACCATATATTTT,CASSDPRRRSGNTIYF
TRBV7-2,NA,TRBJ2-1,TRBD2,TGTGCCAGCAGGCCTCTAGCGGGGGGATACAATGAGCAGTTCTTC,CASRPLAGGYNEQFF
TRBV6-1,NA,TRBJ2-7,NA,TGTGCCAGCAGTGAAGGTGGGTTCGAGCAGTACTTC,CASSEGGFEQYF
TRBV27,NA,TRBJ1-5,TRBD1,TGTGCCACCTTGGACAGGTCCGGCCAGCCCCAGCATTTT,CATLDRSGQPQHF
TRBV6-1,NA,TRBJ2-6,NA,TGTGCCAGCAGGGGTACGGGGACTGGGGCCAACGTCCTGACTTTC,CASRGTGTGANVLTF
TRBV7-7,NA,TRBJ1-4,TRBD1,TGTGCCAGCAGCGCGGGACAGGGCGGAAAACTGTTTTTT,CASSAGQGGKLFF
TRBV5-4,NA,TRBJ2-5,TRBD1,TGTGCCAGCAGCAAGGGACAGGGGCAAGAGACCCAGTACTTC,CASSKGQGQETQYF
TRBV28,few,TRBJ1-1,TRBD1,TGTGCCAGCAGTTTATGGACAGGGGGCGCGGGCACTGAAGCTTTCTTT,CASSLWTGGAGTEAFF
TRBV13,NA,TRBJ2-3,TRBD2,TGTGCCAGCAGCCCAGAGGCTAGCGGGGGGGCTAGCACAGATACGCAGTATTTT,CASSPEASGGASTDTQYF
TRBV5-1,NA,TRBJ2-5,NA,TGCGCCAGCAGCTTAACACAGAGGTACCAAGAGACCCAGTACTTC,CASSLTQRYQETQYF
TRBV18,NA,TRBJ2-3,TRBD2,TGTGCCAGCTCACCAATCGAGCGGGAGTTAAATACGCAGTATTTT,CASSPIERELNTQYF
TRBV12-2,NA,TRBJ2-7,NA,NA,CASRFGWGNTYEQYF
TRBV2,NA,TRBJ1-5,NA,TGTGCCAGCAGTGTAGGGGAGGATCAGCCCCAGCATTTT,CASSVGEDQPQHF
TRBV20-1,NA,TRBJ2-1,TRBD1,TGCAGTGCTAGCCAGGGGGCCGAGCAGTTCTTC,CSASQGAEQFF
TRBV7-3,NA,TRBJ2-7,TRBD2,TGTGCCAGCAGCCTATTAGCGGGGAGGGGCGAGCAGTACTTC,CASSLLAGRGEQYF
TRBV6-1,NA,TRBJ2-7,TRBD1,TGTGCCAGCGTTAGACAGGGAACCTACGAGCAGTACTTC,CASVRQGTYEQYF
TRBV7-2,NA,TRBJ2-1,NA,TGTGCCAGCAGCTCCGACAGGCAGGGAGTGCAATTCTTC,CASSSDRQGVQFF
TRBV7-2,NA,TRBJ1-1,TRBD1,TGTGCCAGCAGCACCGGACAGGGGGGCACTGAAGCTTTCTTT,CASSTGQGGTEAFF
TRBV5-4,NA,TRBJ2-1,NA,TGTGCCAGCAGCTTGGCGAAGATCAATGAGCAGTTCTTC,CASSLAKINEQFF
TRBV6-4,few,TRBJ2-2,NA,TGTGCCAGCAGTGACTCAAGGGGGAACACCGGGGAGCTGTTTTTT,CASSDSRGNTGELFF
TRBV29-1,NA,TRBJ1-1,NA,TGCAGCGTTGTGGGGTACGGCGGCACTGAAGCTTTCTTT,CSVVGYGGTEAFF
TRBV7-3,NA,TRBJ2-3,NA,TGTGCCAGCAGCGACGAGGGGGGTACGCAGTATTTT,CASSDEGGTQYF
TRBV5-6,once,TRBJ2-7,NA,TGTGCCAGCAGCTATGACTTCGCCGAGCAGTACTTC,CASSYDFAEQYF
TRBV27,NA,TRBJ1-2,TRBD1,TGTGCCAGCAGCCCACAGGGGCGCTATGGCTACACCTTC,CASSPQGRYGYTF
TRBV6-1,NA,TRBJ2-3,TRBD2,TGTGCCAGCATGACTACGGGGGGGCCTGGGGATACGCAGTATTTT,CASMTTGGPGDTQYF
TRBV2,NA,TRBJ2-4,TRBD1,TGTGCCAGCAGTGAGGTCACAGGGGCCGAAAACATTCAGTACTTC,CASSEVTGAENIQYF
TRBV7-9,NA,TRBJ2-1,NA,TGTGCCAGCAGCTCTGAGCGGAGGGGCAATGAGCAGTTCTTC,CASSSERRGNEQFF
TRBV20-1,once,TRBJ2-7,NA,TGCAGTGCAGGTGAGGCCTACGAGCAGTACTTC,CSAGEAYEQYF
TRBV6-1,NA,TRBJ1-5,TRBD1,TGTGCCAGCAGTGAAAACAGGGGGCGGTTAAACCAGCCCCAGCATTTT,CASSENRGRLNQPQHF
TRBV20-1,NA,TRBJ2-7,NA,TGCAGTGCTAGGCTCACTACGGAGCAGTACTTC,CSARLTTEQYF
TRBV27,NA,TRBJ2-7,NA,TGTGCCAGCAGCCGACAGCTCTCCTACGAGCAGTACTTC,CASSRQLSYEQYF
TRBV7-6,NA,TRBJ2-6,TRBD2,TGTGCCAGCACGCGAGTAGAGGGAGGGGTTTATTCTGGGGCCAACGTCCTGACTTTC,CASTRVEGGVYSGANVLTF
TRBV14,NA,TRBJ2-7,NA,TGTGCCAGCAGCCTCAGTCCCTCGGGGGTCGACGAGCAGTACTTC,CASSLSPSGVDEQYF
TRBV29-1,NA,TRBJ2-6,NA,TGCAGCGTTAAGGGCAGAGACACTGGGGCCAACGTCCTGACTTTC,CSVKGRDTGANVLTF
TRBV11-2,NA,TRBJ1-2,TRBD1,TGTGCCAGCAGCTTAGTTCAGGGGGCCCCTTATGGCTACACCTTC,CASSLVQGAPYGYTF
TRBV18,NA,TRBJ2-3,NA,TGTGCCAGCTCACCACCCCGCCCGGGGCCAGATACGCAGTATTTT,CASSPPRPGPDTQYF
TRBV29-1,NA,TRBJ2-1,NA,TGCAGCGTCAGACTCGTTTCCTACAATGAGCAGTTCTTC,CSVRLVSYNEQFF
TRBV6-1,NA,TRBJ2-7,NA,TGTGCCAGCAACTCTCCATCGACGGTGGGCTACGAGCAGTACTTC,CASNSPSTVGYEQYF
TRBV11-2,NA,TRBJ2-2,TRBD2,TGTGCCAGCATCCTCACGGGAGGGAACGGGGAGCTGTTTTTT,CASILTGGNGELFF
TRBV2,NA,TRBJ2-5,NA,TGTGCCAGCAGTCCGGACATCCAAGAGACCCAGTACTTC,CASSPDIQETQYF
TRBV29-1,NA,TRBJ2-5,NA,TGCAGCGTTGGAAGGGGACAAGAGACCCAGTACTTC,CSVGRGQETQYF
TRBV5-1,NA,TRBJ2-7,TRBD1,TGCGCCAGCAGCCTGGGGGCCGGGACAGGGGGGTCCTACGAGCAGTACTTC,CASSLGAGTGGSYEQYF
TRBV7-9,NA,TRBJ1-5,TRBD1,TGTGCCAGCAGCCCACGAGGGGGCGGCAATCAGCCCCAGCATTTT,CASSPRGGGNQPQHF
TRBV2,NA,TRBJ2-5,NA,TGTGCCAGCGCCACAAGGGAGACCCAGTACTTC,CASATRETQYF
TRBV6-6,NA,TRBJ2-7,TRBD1,TGTGCCAGCAGTTACGTACAGGGGTACAACGAGCAGTACTTC,CASSYVQGYNEQYF